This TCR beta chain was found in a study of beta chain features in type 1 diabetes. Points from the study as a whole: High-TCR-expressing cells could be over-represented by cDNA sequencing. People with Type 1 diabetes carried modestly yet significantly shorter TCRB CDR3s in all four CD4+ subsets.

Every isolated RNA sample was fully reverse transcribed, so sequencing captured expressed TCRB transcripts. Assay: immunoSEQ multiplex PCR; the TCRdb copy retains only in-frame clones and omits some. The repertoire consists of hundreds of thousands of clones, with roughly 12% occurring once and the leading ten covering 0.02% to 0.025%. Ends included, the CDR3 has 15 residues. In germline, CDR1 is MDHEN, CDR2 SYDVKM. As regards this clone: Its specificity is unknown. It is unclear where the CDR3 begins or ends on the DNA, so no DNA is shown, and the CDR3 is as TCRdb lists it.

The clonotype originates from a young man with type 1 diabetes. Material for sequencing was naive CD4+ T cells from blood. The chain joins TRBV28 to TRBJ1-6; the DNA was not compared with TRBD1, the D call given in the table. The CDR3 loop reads CASSLYAVGQGTFHF.